The clone carrying this T cell receptor (beta chain) was counted a few times. The entry originates in a study of blood T cell repertoires in COVID-19. CDR3 size: 14 residues. Trimming stripped 1 base from V and 1 base from J, with 7 bases between. Germline V gene lookup returns CDR1 LGHNT and CDR2 FRNRAP. Here immunoSEQ multiplex PCR was the method, and the copy in TCRdb shows in-frame clones only, minus some. This sample carries almost 400,000 clones, 85% to 90% of them seen once, and the ten largest clones take 1.5% to 2%. The sequenced sample was PBMCs or T cells enriched from blood (not recorded which). V usage is TRBV12-5 and J usage is TRBJ1-1; perhaps TRBD1 as D (6 bases). The sequence was collected from a woman aged 25 to 39 who had recovered from COVID-19. CDR3 in amino acids: CASGLGGQNTEAFF. CDR3 nucleotide sequence: TGTGCTAGTGGTTTGGGGGGACAGAACACTGAAGCTTTCTTT.